This TCR beta chain was captured in a study of blood T cells in healthy people across ages. Study outcomes and limitations: Fewer expanded clones and more diversity marked long-lived versus aged donors.

Alongside a J-beta primer mix, a sample-barcoded 5' primer served in a second PCR lasting roughly 6 to 12 cycles. TCRdb passed the 5' RACE reads through MiXCR, listing each CDR3 protein once. The repertoire holds some 1.5 million distinct CDR3 sequences, with under 30% as singletons. This clonotype was observed a few times. Its antigen is undetermined. The V end lost 5 bases, the J end lost 0 bases, and 13 bases lay between the germline ends. The CDR3 is 16 amino acids. Germline V gives CDR1 KGHDR, CDR2 SFDVKD. Sequencing was done on a sample of blood. This sequence originates from a woman under 40 in good health. The chain couples TRBV24-1 to TRBJ2-1, with D unresolved. The CDR3 nucleotides read TGTGCCACCAGTGTCGATTCAGACCCCTCCTACAATGAGCAGTTCTTC. Translation gives CATSVDSDPSYNEQFF.